A single sample is the source of the 8 T cell receptor beta chains below, sequenced in a study of Ad26.COV2.S vaccination and SARS-CoV-2 variants. Treatment noted: about 20 received Ad26.COV2.S at low or high dose, single or two shots; roughly five received placebo; per-sample allocation not given. Vaccine and placebo recipients were sampled on day 63 after the first injection. Measured with immunoSEQ multiplex PCR; TCRdb has only the in-frame clones, and not every one. The sample includes under 600,000 clones, roughly nine tenths of them seen just once. The sample consisted of peripheral blood, taken in a trial of Ad26.COV2.S vaccine versus placebo. The receptors shown here come from a person aged 18-60 years who received the Ad26.COV2.S COVID-19 vaccine or a placebo.

The chain joins TRBV18 to TRBJ2-3, with a possible D match to TRBD1 (5 bases). Germline V gives CDR1 KGHSH, CDR2 LQKENI. V was pared by 3 bases and J by 3 bases, with 13 bases between. CDR3 length equals 15 residues. DNA of the CDR3: TGTGCCAGCTCACCCTCCAGGGCTAGGACAGATACGCAGTATTTT. Protein product: CASSPSRARTDTQYF.

The V call is TRBV2, the J call TRBJ2-1, with 10 nucleotides matching TRBD2. The CDR3 covers 15 residues. V dropped 5 bases and J dropped 7; count of bases not matched to a gene: 8. The germline V gene has CDR1 SNHLY and CDR2 FYNNEI. DNA of the CDR3: TGTGCCAGCAGTCGTCTAGCGGGAGTACGAAATGAGCAGTTCTTC. It specifies CASSRLAGVRNEQFF.

This chain uses TRBV3-1 (or the pseudogene TRBV3-2) with TRBJ1-2; possibly TRBD1 for D (6 bases). Trimming left V 6 bases short and J 2 bases short, with 13 bases between. This CDR3 is built from 14 residues. Germline lookup yields CDR1 LGHDT and CDR2 YNNKEL (reference sequence). CDR3 region: CASSQYRANYGYTF. The CDR3, as DNA: TGTGCCAGCAGTCAGTACAGGGCGAACTATGGCTACACCTTC.

This clone has more than one count but fewer than ten. The chain couples TRBV3-1 (or the pseudogene TRBV3-2) to TRBJ1-2; 9 bases fit TRBD1. Germline CDR1 and CDR2: LGHDT and YNNKEL (reference sequence). With V trimmed by 6 bases and J by 5 bases, 7 bases remained unmatched. CDR3 length equals 14 residues. The CDR3 DNA sequence: TGTGCCAGCAGATTGACAGGGGGAAGGTATGGCTACACCTTC. This sequence encodes CASRLTGGRYGYTF.

As concerns this clone: Its ends do not fully match the called genes, so a read error is possible. The J gene is TRBJ2-6, the V gene TRBV18; 9 bases line up with TRBD2. This CDR3 has 19 residues. Germline V gene lookup returns CDR1 KGHSH and CDR2 LQKENI. Here the CDR3 reads CASAPFSAGGYSGANVLTF. The CDR3 DNA reads as TGTGCCAGCGCACCATTCTCCGCGGGGGGGTACTCTGGGGCCAACGTCCTGACTTTC.

The chain uses TRBV15 and TRBJ2-1; 7 bases line up with TRBD2. This CDR3 is built from 13 residues. Per germline, CDR1 LNHNV and CDR2 YYDKDF (reference sequence). V shed 7 bases, J shed 6 bases, and the junction held 6 bases outside the gene matches. For the CDR3, the DNA is TGTGCCACCACCCCGAGCGGGACCAATGAGCAGTTCTTC. This translates into CATTPSGTNEQFF.

This chain uses TRBV2 with TRBJ1-5; 10 positions agree with TRBD1. The CDR3 runs to 13 residues. V shed 8 bases, J shed 7 bases, and the junction held 5 bases outside the gene matches. Germline V gene lookup returns CDR1 SNHLY and CDR2 FYNNEI. CDR3 sequence reads: CASLLGQGQPQHF. Written as DNA, the CDR3 is TGTGCCAGCCTACTGGGACAGGGGCAGCCCCAGCATTTT. Full variable domain (outside the CDR3, taken from reference TRBV2 and TRBJ1-5): EPEVTQTPSHQVTQMGQEVILRCVPISNHLYFYWYRQILGQKVEFLVSFYNNEISEKSEIFDDQFSVERPDGSNFTLKIRSTKLEDSAMYFCASLLGQGQPQHFGDGTRLSIL.

This chain joins TRBV27 and TRBJ1-5; the D is unclear. CDR3 length: 13 amino acids. Germline V lookup: CDR1 MNHEY, CDR2 SMNVEV (reference sequence). Trimming cost V 6 bases and J 7 bases, with 13 bases left between them. The CDR3 reads CASRRDSGQPQHF. DNA for the CDR3: TGTGCCAGCAGACGCGACTCGGGACAGCCCCAGCATTTT.